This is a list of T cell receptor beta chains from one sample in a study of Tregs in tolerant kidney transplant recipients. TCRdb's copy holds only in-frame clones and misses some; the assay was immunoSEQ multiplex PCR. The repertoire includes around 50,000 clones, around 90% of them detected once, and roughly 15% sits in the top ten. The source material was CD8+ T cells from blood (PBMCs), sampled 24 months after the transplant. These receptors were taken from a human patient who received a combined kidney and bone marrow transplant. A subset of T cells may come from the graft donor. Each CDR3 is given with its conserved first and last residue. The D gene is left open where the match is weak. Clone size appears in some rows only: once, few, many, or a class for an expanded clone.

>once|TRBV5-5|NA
CASSLSRDEAFF
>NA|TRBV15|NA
CATSSLATQYF
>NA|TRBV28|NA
CASSPPGLGGAEAFF
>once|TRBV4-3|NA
CASSQLLGPSFDTQYF
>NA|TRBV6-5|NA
CASSYSTAYEQYF
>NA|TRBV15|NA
CATSRDIERYRDNEQFF
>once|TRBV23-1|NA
CASSPPYAVWTEAFF
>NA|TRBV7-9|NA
CASSPTRGSTDTQYF
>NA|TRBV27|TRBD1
CASSPGTGGYEQYF
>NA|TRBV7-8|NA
CASSLAGMVAEQFF
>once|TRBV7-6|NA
CASSLSPGANEKLFF
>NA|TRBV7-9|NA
CASSLIVYSDYGYTF
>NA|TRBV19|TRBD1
CASSAAQQGFYEQYF
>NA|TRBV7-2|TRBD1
CASSFKYLTGAAGSPLHF
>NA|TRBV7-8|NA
CASSLYGSAGTEAFF
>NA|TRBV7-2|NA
CASSLISPEAFF
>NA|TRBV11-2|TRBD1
CASSGTGGIYEQYF
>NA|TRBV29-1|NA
CSVAEFGEAFF
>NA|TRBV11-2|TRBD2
CASRSEGFSGRASLNEQFF
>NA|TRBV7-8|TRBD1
CASSGTGDGYTF
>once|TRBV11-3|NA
CASSLLMGHEQYF
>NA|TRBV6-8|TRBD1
CASSPPGTDSYEQYF
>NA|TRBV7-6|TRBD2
CASSLAARLASSYNEQFF
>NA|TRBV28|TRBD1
CASSPQGSNEKLFF
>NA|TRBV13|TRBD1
CASSVGGQRSYEQFF
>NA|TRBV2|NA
CAREGGTEAFF